Ten or more counts support the clone carrying this TCR beta chain. Its matching antigen is unknown. The time point here: longitudinal time-point 3. These data come from a study of neurological immune-mediated disorders. Overall study results and limits: None of the CDR3 amino acid sequences found in expanded clones was shared across subjects. This suggests that the TCR-beta repertoires were private in all groups.

Every sequencing run produced over 170 million TCR-beta sequences that came from 15-18 subjects. Via MiXCR, TCRdb re-called the 5' RACE reads, giving one row per CDR3 protein. The sample has roughly 100,000 distinct CDR3 sequences; 10% to 11% are singletons. The sequenced material came from PBMCs. The receptor was isolated from a female donor with HTLV-1-associated myelopathy (HAM/TSP).

In DNA, the CDR3 is TGTGCCATCAGTGACTTCCCGGGACTAGCGGGGGGGCTGGAGCAGTTCTTC. Protein: CAISDFPGLAGGLEQFF. The chain recombines TRBV10-3 with TRBJ2-1, with 16 bases identical to TRBD2. The CDR3 totals 17 residues. Per germline, CDR1 ENHRY and CDR2 SYGVKD. Trimming removed 3 bases from V and 10 bases from J; junction bases left unmatched: 9.